This T cell receptor (beta chain) comes out of a study of naive and memory T cell subsets. Two oligonucleotides, mixed equimolar, formed the beta constant-region primer covering TRBC1 and TRBC2. TCRdb re-called the UMI-ligation and nested PCR reads with MiXCR, one entry per CDR3 protein. This sample has some 87,000 distinct CDR3 sequences, with 7% found just once. Findings and caveats of the study: Clonotypes are single alpha or beta chains, not paired receptors. In CD4 and CD8 cells, diversity dropped from naive through EMRA.

CMV status came from CD4+ T cell IFNgamma after overnight CMV lysate stimulation of fresh PBMCs. This clonotype appeared many times. The antigen is not known. The clonotype comes from a human donor in good health. The specimen was central memory CD4+ T cells from blood.

CDR3 region: CSARDRGETLHF. Written as DNA, the CDR3 is TGCAGTGCTAGAGATCGAGGGGAGACCCTCCACTTT. The genes are TRBV20-1 and TRBJ1-6, with D possibly TRBD1 on 5 matching bases. From germline, CDR1 is DFQATT and CDR2 SNEGSKA (reference sequence). V dropped 0 bases and J dropped 14 bases, with 11 bases sitting between them. The CDR3 sequence is 12 residues long.